The 24 T cell receptor beta chains below were found in one sample sequenced in a study of shared T cell receptors in the human thymus. TCRdb's copy holds only in-frame clones and misses some; the assay was immunoSEQ multiplex PCR. The table records about 660,000 clones, approximately 88% of them present only once. The sample was also linked to a second study, of human thymus T cells.

The sequenced sample was thymocytes. Receptors originate from a boy younger than two with a congenital heart defect.

The J gene is TRBJ1-4, the V gene TRBV28; D is undetermined. The V and J ends lost 4 bases and 5 bases respectively, with 11 bases between them. This CDR3 has 14 residues. Germline CDR1 reads MDHEN; CDR2 reads SYDVKM. The CDR3 loop reads CASSSEGWNEKLFF. For the CDR3, the DNA is TGTGCCAGCAGTTCCGAGGGCTGGAATGAAAAACTGTTTTTT.

The chain links TRBV6-5 to TRBJ2-7; 8 nucleotides align to TRBD2. Germline V gene lookup returns CDR1 MNHEY and CDR2 SVGAGI. The V and J ends lost 6 bases and 2 bases, in that order; junction bases with no gene match: 9. This CDR3 comprises 15 residues. CDR3 DNA: TGTGCCAGCAGGTCTCTAGCGGGCCATACCTACGAGCAGTACTTC. This codes for CASRSLAGHTYEQYF.

This rearrangement joins TRBV7-6 to TRBJ2-7, with D possibly matching TRBD1 (6 bases). Trimming took off 0 bases at V and 2 bases at J, with 14 bases between the two ends. Germline CDR1 SGHVS, CDR2 FNYEAQ. The CDR3 is 16 residues long. For the CDR3, the DNA is TGTGCCAGCAGCTTAGCCGCCGGGACATCGCCCTACGAGCAGTACTTC. It specifies CASSLAAGTSPYEQYF.

This chain joins TRBV9 and TRBJ2-7; TRBD1 agrees at 7 bases. V lost 4 bases, J lost 5 bases, and 9 bases stayed unmatched. Germline CDR1 and CDR2: SGDLS and YYNGEE. This CDR3 comprises 14 residues. Here the CDR3 DNA reads TGTGCCAGCAGCTTCTCCTCTCAGGGGGACGAGCAGTACTTC. This translates into CASSFSSQGDEQYF. Drawing the rest from reference TRBV9 and TRBJ2-7, the complete variable domain is DSGVTQTPKHLITATGQRVTLRCSPRSGDLSVYWYQQSLDQGLQFLIQYYNGEERAKGNILERFSAQQFPDLHSELNLSSLELGDSALYFCASSFSSQGDEQYFGPGTRLTVT.

The genes are TRBV5-1 and TRBJ2-6; 7 bases fit TRBD2. The V and J ends lost 4 bases and 0 bases, in that order; junction bases with no gene match: 19. This CDR3 region has 21 residues. The germline V gene encodes CDR1 SGHRS and CDR2 YFSETQ. The CDR3 is CASSPPSYPGGHLSGANVLTF. The CDR3 DNA is TGCGCCAGCAGCCCACCTTCATACCCGGGAGGCCATCTCTCTGGGGCCAACGTCCTGACTTTC. The whole variable domain, filled in from reference TRBV5-1 and TRBJ2-6, reads KAGVTQTPRYLIKTRGQQVTLSCSPISGHRSVSWYQQTPGQGLQFLFEYFSETQRNKGNFPGRFSGRQFSNSRSEMNVSTLELGDSALYLCASSPPSYPGGHLSGANVLTFGAGSRLTVL.

V and J are TRBV15 and TRBJ2-5, with 12 positions matching TRBD2. With V trimmed by 2 bases and J by 4 bases, 5 bases remained unmatched. This CDR3 region has 16 residues. Germline V gene lookup returns CDR1 LNHNV and CDR2 YYDKDF (reference sequence). The CDR3 protein is CATSRSGLAGRETQYF. For the CDR3, the DNA is TGTGCCACCAGCAGATCAGGACTAGCGGGACGAGAGACCCAGTACTTC. Complete variable domain (other parts from reference TRBV15 and TRBJ2-5): DAMVIQNPRYQVTQFGKPVTLSCSQTLNHNVMYWYQQKSSQAPKLLFHYYDKDFNNEADTPDNFQSRRPNTSFCFLDIRSPGLGDTAMYLCATSRSGLAGRETQYFGPGTRLLVL.

J is TRBJ1-2 and V is TRBV27; a weak D match, TRBD1 (6 bases). CDR3 length: 16 amino acids. Germline loops: CDR1 MNHEY, CDR2 SMNVEV (reference sequence). V dropped 8 bases and J dropped 7 bases, with 26 bases sitting between them. This CDR3 is CASAPREVGGRCGYTF. The DNA of the CDR3 is TGTGCCAGCGCGCCCCGCGAGGTGGGGGGGCGTTGTGGCTACACCTTC.

This clone was observed a single time. V and J are TRBV21-1 and TRBJ2-1; TRBD2 reflects the table's D call only, with no check against the DNA. TRBV21-1 is a known pseudogene. The CDR3 has 14 residues. In nucleotides, the CDR3 is TGTGCCAGCAGCAAATCGGCTAGCGAGAATGAGCAGTTCTTC. Protein: CASSKSASENEQFF.

This chain connects TRBV9 to TRBJ2-7; 11 bases are shared with TRBD1. The germline V gene encodes CDR1 SGDLS and CDR2 YYNGEE. Unmatched junction bases numbered 5, after V lost 4 bases and J lost 5 bases. CDR3 length: 14 residues. CDR3 loop: CASSPGQGEHEQYF. The CDR3 nucleotides read TGTGCCAGCAGCCCGGGACAGGGGGAACACGAGCAGTACTTC.

In regard to this clone: The same CDR3 arises from other DNA sequences in this sample as well. V gene TRBV30 combines with J gene TRBJ2-7, with TRBD2 identical over 11 bases. Germline CDR1 and CDR2: GTSNPN and SVGIG (reference sequence). The J segment lost 4 bases and the V segment lost 5 bases, leaving 4 bases of the junction unmatched. This CDR3 is built from 13 residues. CDR3 in DNA: TGTGCCTGGGGGACTAGCGGAGGGTACGAGCAGTACTTC. Translating it yields CAWGTSGGYEQYF.

This clone was seen only once. V is TRBV6-1 and J is TRBJ1-2; D uncertain. In germline, CDR1 is MNHNS, CDR2 SASEGT. The CDR3 consists of 15 residues. V was shortened by 4 bases and J by 3 bases, with 15 bases between the two germline ends. The DNA for the CDR3 is TGTGCCAGCAGTGCAAGGACTTTCGGGCACTATGGCTACACCTTC. Encoded protein: CASSARTFGHYGYTF.

The J gene is TRBJ1-2, the V gene TRBV2, with 7 bases identical to TRBD1. This CDR3 has 14 amino acids. With V trimmed by 0 bases and J by 5 bases, 3 bases remained unmatched. Germline V lookup: CDR1 SNHLY, CDR2 FYNNEI. The CDR3 here is CASSEADRSYGYTF. The CDR3 nucleotides are TGTGCCAGCAGTGAAGCGGACAGGTCTTATGGCTACACCTTC.

V and J are TRBV6-1 and TRBJ2-2; 7 positions match TRBD2. The germline V gene has CDR1 MNHNS and CDR2 SASEGT. Unmatched junction bases numbered 10, after V lost 2 bases and J lost 1 base. The CDR3 runs 18 residues. CDR3 loop: CASSEMGGEGLNTGELFF. CDR3 in DNA: TGTGCCAGCAGTGAAATGGGGGGGGAGGGACTGAACACCGGGGAGCTGTTTTTT.

The J gene is TRBJ2-6, the V gene TRBV6-1; 10 positions match TRBD1. The germline CDR1 and CDR2 sequences are MNHNS and SASEGT. J lost 0 bases, V lost 6 bases, and 14 bases had no gene match. The length of the CDR3 is 20 residues. The CDR3 protein is CASREPQGQGHRSGANVLTF. The CDR3 DNA follows: TGTGCCAGCAGGGAACCTCAGGGACAGGGGCATCGCTCTGGGGCCAACGTCCTGACTTTC.

The chain carries TRBV5-6 and TRBJ2-1; the match to TRBD2 covers 12 bases. The V segment lost 3 bases and the J segment 6 bases; nucleotides outside the gene matches: 7. This CDR3 contains 16 residues. Germline CDR1 is SGHDT and CDR2 is YYEEEE. The CDR3 protein is CASSSSGRASRNEQFF. CDR3 DNA sequence: TGTGCCAGCAGCTCTAGCGGGAGGGCCTCCCGCAATGAGCAGTTCTTC.

CDR3 DNA sequence: TGTGCCAGCAGTGACTCGGAGACTAGCGGCTACGAGCAGTACTTC. Protein sequence: CASSDSETSGYEQYF. V usage is TRBV6-4 and J usage is TRBJ2-7; 9 bases map to TRBD2. The CDR3 contains 15 residues. Germline lookup yields CDR1 MRHNA and CDR2 SNTAGT. V gave up 0 bases and J gave up 3 bases; unmatched junction bases: 3.

The V call is TRBV9, the J call TRBJ2-3; TRBD2 agrees at 7 bases. CDR1 SGDLS and CDR2 YYNGEE come from the germline V gene. V dropped 0 bases and J dropped 4; count of bases not matched to a gene: 11. The CDR3 contains 17 residues. CDR3 sequence: CASSVGRDGRQADTQYF. The CDR3 region has the DNA TGTGCCAGCAGCGTAGGGCGTGACGGGAGGCAGGCAGATACGCAGTATTTT.

The chain couples TRBV7-2 to TRBJ2-2; 8 positions agree with TRBD2. The junction had 8 bases not matched to a gene; V was cut back by 9 bases and J by 5 bases. The CDR3 length is 14 residues. Germline assignment: CDR1 SGHTA and CDR2 FQGNSA. The CDR3: CASAGTRSTGELFF. CDR3 nucleotides: TGTGCCAGTGCCGGGACTAGATCGACCGGGGAGCTGTTTTTT.

The chain uses TRBV6-5 and TRBJ2-7, with D tentatively TRBD1 (6 bases). The CDR3 is 15 residues long. Between the trimmed V and J ends, which lost 0 bases and 4 bases, there was a span of 13 bases. Germline lookup yields CDR1 MNHEY and CDR2 SVGAGI. CDR3 sequence (DNA): TGTGCCAGCAGTTACTCACCAGGGGCCTTATACGAGCAGTACTTC. It encodes CASSYSPGALYEQYF.

This sequence joins TRBV5-6 and TRBJ2-5, with TRBD1 as a possible D gene (6 bases). Germline lookup yields CDR1 SGHDT and CDR2 YYEEEE. The V end was cut by 4 bases, the J end by 7 bases, with 11 bases between. The CDR3 totals 12 residues. The CDR3 nucleotides are TGTGCCAGCAGCCCCCCCAGGGGGACCCAGTACTTC. Amino acids: CASSPPRGTQYF.

The chain joins TRBV28 to TRBJ2-7; 7 bases line up with TRBD2. Germline CDR1 MDHEN, CDR2 SYDVKM. This CDR3 contains 13 residues. The trim removed 7 bases at V and 4 bases at J, leaving 7 bases unmatched. In nucleotides, the CDR3 is TGTGCCAGCATCGACGGGGAGGGGTACGAGCAGTACTTC. Protein: CASIDGEGYEQYF.

This clone was seen a few times. CDR3 loop: CASSLRVDSHYEQYF. In DNA form, the CDR3 reads TGTGCCAGCAGCCTTAGGGTGGACTCCCACTACGAGCAGTACTTC. The chain is built from TRBV7-6 and TRBJ2-7; the D gene is possibly TRBD2 (5 bases). Trimming took off 5 bases at V and 3 bases at J, with 17 bases between the two ends. The CDR3 is 15 amino acids. Germline V gene lookup returns CDR1 SGHVS and CDR2 FNYEAQ.

The chain uses TRBV4-1 and TRBJ1-3; 9 bases agree with TRBD1. V was clipped by 0 bases and J by 3 bases; unmatched bases: 12. CDR1 is MGHRA, CDR2 YSYEKL, per germline. There are 19 residues in the CDR3. The CDR3 loop is CASSQDPRYRGLRGNTIYF. Here the CDR3 DNA reads TGCGCCAGCAGCCAAGACCCAAGATACAGGGGGCTGCGTGGAAACACCATATATTTT.

As concerns this clone: An end of the junction differs from the germline gene, which may be a read error. This rearrangement joins TRBV7-7 to TRBJ2-7; a weak D match, TRBD2 (5 bases). Germline-derived CDR1 and CDR2 are SSHAT and FNYEAQ (reference sequence). CDR3 length equals 15 residues. In DNA form, the CDR3 reads TGTGCTAGCAGCTTATCCCCCGGACTTTCCTACGAGCAGTACTTC. It specifies CASSLSPGLSYEQYF.